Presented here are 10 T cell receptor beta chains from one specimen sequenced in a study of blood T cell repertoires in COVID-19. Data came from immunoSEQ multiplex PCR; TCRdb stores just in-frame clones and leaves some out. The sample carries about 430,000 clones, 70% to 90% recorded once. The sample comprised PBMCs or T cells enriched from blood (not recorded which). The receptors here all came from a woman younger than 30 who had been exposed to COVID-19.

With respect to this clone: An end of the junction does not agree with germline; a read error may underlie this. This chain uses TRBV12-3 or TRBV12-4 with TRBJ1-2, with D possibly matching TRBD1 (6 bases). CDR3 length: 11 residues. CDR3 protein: CASSWGGPLNF. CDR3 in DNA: TGTGCCAGCAGTTGGGGGGGGCCCCTAAACTTC.

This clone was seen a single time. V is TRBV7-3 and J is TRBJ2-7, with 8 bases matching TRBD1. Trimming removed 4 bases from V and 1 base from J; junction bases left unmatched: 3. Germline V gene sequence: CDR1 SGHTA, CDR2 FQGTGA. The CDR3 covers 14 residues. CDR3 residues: CASSYTGGSYEQYF. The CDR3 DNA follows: TGTGCCAGCAGCTACACAGGGGGTTCCTACGAGCAGTACTTC.

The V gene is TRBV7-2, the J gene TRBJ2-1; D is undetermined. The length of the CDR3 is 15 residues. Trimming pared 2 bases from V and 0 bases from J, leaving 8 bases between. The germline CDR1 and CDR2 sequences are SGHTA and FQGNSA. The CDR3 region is CASSLSSSSYNEQFF. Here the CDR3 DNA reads TGTGCCAGCAGCTTAAGCTCAAGCTCCTACAATGAGCAGTTCTTC.

The CDR3 here is CASSPPGGTGSEKLFF. The DNA of the CDR3 is TGTGCCAGCTCACCACCCGGGGGGACAGGGAGCGAAAAACTGTTTTTT. This chain joins TRBV18 and TRBJ1-4, with 9 bases matching TRBD1. Germline assignment: CDR1 KGHSH and CDR2 LQKENI. V lost 0 bases, J lost 8 bases, and 7 bases stayed unmatched. This CDR3 region has 16 residues.

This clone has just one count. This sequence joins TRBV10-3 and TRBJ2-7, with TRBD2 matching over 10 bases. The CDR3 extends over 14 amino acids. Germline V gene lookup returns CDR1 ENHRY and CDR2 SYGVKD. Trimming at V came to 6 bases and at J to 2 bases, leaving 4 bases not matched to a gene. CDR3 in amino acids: CAIRAGGETYEQYF. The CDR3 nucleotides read TGTGCCATCAGAGCGGGAGGGGAAACCTACGAGCAGTACTTC.

The CDR3 sequence: CASSEGRGLNYGYTF. The CDR3 nucleotides read TGTGCCAGCAGTGAAGGCAGGGGCCTCAACTATGGCTACACCTTC. The chain employs TRBV6-4 and TRBJ1-2; D might be TRBD1 (6 bases). V shed 3 bases and J shed 2 bases, with 13 bases lying between them. The CDR3 loop spans 15 amino acids. Germline V lookup: CDR1 MRHNA, CDR2 SNTAGT.

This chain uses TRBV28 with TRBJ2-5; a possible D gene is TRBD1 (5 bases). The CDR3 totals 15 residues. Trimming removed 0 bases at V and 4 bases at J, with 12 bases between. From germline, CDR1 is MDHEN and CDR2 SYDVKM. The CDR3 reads CASSLWAGGAETQYF. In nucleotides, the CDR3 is TGTGCCAGCAGTTTATGGGCAGGTGGGGCAGAGACCCAGTACTTC.

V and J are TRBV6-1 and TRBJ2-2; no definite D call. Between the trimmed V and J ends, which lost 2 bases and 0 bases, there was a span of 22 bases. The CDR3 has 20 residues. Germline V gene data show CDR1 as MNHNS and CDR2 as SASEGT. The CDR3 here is CASSERLLFVAEANTGELFF. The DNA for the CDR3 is TGTGCCAGCAGTGAACGACTCCTATTTGTAGCCGAAGCGAACACCGGGGAGCTGTTTTTT.

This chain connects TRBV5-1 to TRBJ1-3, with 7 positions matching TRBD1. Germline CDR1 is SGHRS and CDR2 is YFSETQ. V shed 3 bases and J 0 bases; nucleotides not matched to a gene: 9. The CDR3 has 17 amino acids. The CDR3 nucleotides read TGCGCCAGCAGCTCGGAGACAGGGTACCTCTCTGGAAACACCATATATTTT. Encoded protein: CASSSETGYLSGNTIYF.

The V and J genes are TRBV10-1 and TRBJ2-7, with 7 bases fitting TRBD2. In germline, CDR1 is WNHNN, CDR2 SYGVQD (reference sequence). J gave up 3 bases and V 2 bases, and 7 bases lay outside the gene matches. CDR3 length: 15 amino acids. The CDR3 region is CASSERSSGLYEQYF. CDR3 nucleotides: TGCGCCAGCAGTGAGCGGTCTAGCGGACTCTACGAGCAGTACTTC.